These T cell receptor beta chains were read from a single sample in a study of blood T cell repertoires in COVID-19. Clones were sequenced by immunoSEQ multiplex PCR, and TCRdb holds only the in-frame ones, with some missing. This table has about 160,000 clones, approximately 81% appearing once. The material sequenced was peripheral blood. Receptors originate from an elderly woman with active or convalescent COVID-19. The CDR3 runs from the conserved cysteine through the conserved F or W. The D gene is left open where the match is weak. The listing skips clone size in some rows; elsewhere it reads once, few, many or a size class.

NA | TRBJ1-1 | NA | TRBV28 | CASKEEGTKNTEAFF | TGTGCCAGCAAAGAAGAAGGGACAAAGAACACTGAAGCTTTCTTT
NA | TRBJ2-1 | NA | TRBV25-1 | CASSEQGRSSYNEQFF | TGTGCCAGCAGTGAGCAGGGGCGAAGCTCCTACAATGAGCAGTTCTTC
TRBD1 | TRBJ2-5 | once | TRBV25-1 | CASSALGQGYQETQYF | TGTGCCAGCAGTGCCTTGGGACAGGGGTACCAAGAGACCCAGTACTTC
NA | TRBJ1-6 | NA | TRBV2 | CASSFSSDSPLHF | TGTGCCAGCAGTTTTTCTTCGGATTCACCCCTCCACTTT
TRBD1 | TRBJ1-1 | NA | TRBV18 | CASSPGQFKTEAFF | TGTGCCAGCTCGCCGGGACAGTTTAAAACTGAAGCTTTCTTT
NA | TRBJ1-1 | NA | TRBV29-1 | CSVLQGGMNTEAFF | TGCAGCGTCCTACAGGGTGGAATGAACACTGAAGCTTTCTTT
NA | TRBJ1-1 | NA | TRBV7-9 | CASSLKLFTEAFF | TGTGCCAGCAGCTTAAAGCTTTTCACTGAAGCTTTCTTT
TRBD1 | TRBJ2-1 | NA | TRBV7-9 | CASSTGGQGSHEQFF | TGTGCCAGCAGCACAGGTGGACAGGGCTCCCATGAGCAGTTCTTC
NA | TRBJ1-1 | NA | TRBV18 | CASSQAGGTEAFF | TGTGCCAGCTCACAGGCGGGAGGGACTGAAGCTTTCTTT
NA | TRBJ2-3 | medium-sized | TRBV23-1 | CASSQSPEDGQKGADTQYF | TGCGCCAGCAGTCAATCCCCCGAGGATGGACAGAAGGGGGCAGATACGCAGTATTTT
TRBD1 | TRBJ1-3 | NA | TRBV3-1/TRBV3-2 | CASSPGTGGNTIYF | TGTGCCAGCAGCCCCGGGACAGGTGGAAACACCATATATTTT
NA | TRBJ2-6 | few | TRBV3-1/TRBV3-2 | CASSSRGTASGANVLTF | TGTGCCAGCAGCTCCAGGGGTACCGCCTCTGGGGCCAACGTCCTGACTTTC
NA | TRBJ1-2 | NA | TRBV28 | CASSRGFRDYGYTF | TGTGCCAGCAGCCGTGGGTTTCGGGACTATGGCTACACCTTC
NA | TRBJ2-7 | NA | TRBV3-1/TRBV3-2 | CASSLRESSYEQYF | TGTGCCAGCAGTCTTCGGGAGAGCTCCTACGAGCAGTACTTC
NA | TRBJ1-5 | NA | TRBV5-1 | CASSSLSGTNQPQHF | TGCGCCAGCAGCTCCCTATCGGGAACCAATCAGCCCCAGCATTTT
NA | TRBJ2-2 | NA | TRBV18 | CASSSAVLGTGELFF | TGTGCCAGCTCATCCGCCGTCCTCGGGACCGGGGAGCTGTTTTTT
TRBD2 | TRBJ2-3 | NA | TRBV5-6 | CASSQGLAGVRDTQYF | TGTGCCAGCAGCCAAGGACTAGCGGGAGTACGAGATACGCAGTATTTT
TRBD1 | TRBJ1-5 | NA | TRBV3-1/TRBV3-2 | CASSQALGTGRNQPQHF | TGTGCCAGCAGCCAAGCCCTCGGGACAGGGCGCAATCAGCCCCAGCATTTT
TRBD1 | TRBJ1-2 | NA | TRBV3-1/TRBV3-2 | CASRGQGGYTF | TGTGCCAGCAGGGGGCAGGGGGGTTACACCTTC
NA | TRBJ1-2 | NA | TRBV24-1 | CATSDQYGYTF | TGTGCCACCAGTGATCAATATGGCTACACCTTC
TRBD1 | TRBJ1-2 | NA | TRBV6-6 | CASSDRGHGYTF | TGTGCCAGCAGCGACAGGGGCCATGGCTACACCTTC
NA | TRBJ2-3 | NA | TRBV2 | CASSEDSPGHGVDTQYF | TGTGCCAGCAGTGAAGATTCTCCGGGACACGGCGTAGATACGCAGTATTTT
NA | TRBJ1-3 | once | TRBV5-1 | CASSSGGARGNTIYF | TGCGCCAGCAGCTCTGGGGGGGCGCGGGGAAACACCATATATTTT
NA | TRBJ1-2 | NA | TRBV10-3 | CAISGGQGENYGYTF | TGTGCCATCAGTGGAGGTCAGGGTGAGAACTATGGCTACACCTTC
NA | TRBJ2-3 | once | TRBV7-9 | CASSRYRGLSSTDTQYF | TGTGCCAGCAGCCGATACCGCGGGCTTTCCAGCACAGATACGCAGTATTTT
NA | TRBJ2-7 | NA | TRBV28 | CASSLLRYEQYF | TGTGCCAGCAGTCTCCTCAGGTACGAGCAGTACTTC
NA | TRBJ2-2 | NA | TRBV7-3 | CASSLIGAHTGELFF | TGTGCCAGCAGCTTAATAGGGGCCCACACCGGGGAGCTGTTTTTT
NA | TRBJ1-2 | NA | TRBV19 | CASSPTPLFSYGYTF | TGTGCCAGTAGCCCGACACCCCTTTTCTCCTATGGCTACACCTTC
TRBD1 | TRBJ1-1 | NA | TRBV11-3 | CASSLRGQGETEAFF | TGTGCCAGCAGCCTCCGGGGACAGGGGGAGACTGAAGCTTTCTTT
TRBD2 | TRBJ2-1 | once | TRBV6-5 | CASLNWREGNNEQFF | TGTGCCAGTCTAAACTGGCGGGAGGGGAATAATGAGCAGTTCTTC
NA | TRBJ1-6 | once | TRBV7-3 | CASSLTTDNSPLHF | TGTGCCAGCAGCCTAACAACAGATAATTCACCCCTCCACTTT
NA | TRBJ1-1 | NA | TRBV6-5 | CASSYLGPTGNTEAFF | TGTGCCAGCAGTTACTTGGGGCCAACAGGGAACACTGAAGCTTTCTTT
NA | TRBJ2-1 | NA | TRBV24-1 | CATSVGPGGEQFF | TGTGCCACCAGTGTAGGGCCCGGCGGGGAGCAGTTCTTC
NA | TRBJ2-2 | NA | TRBV6-5 | CASTGQRGTGELFF | TGTGCCAGCACCGGACAGCGAGGGACCGGGGAGCTGTTTTTT
TRBD2 | TRBJ2-4 | NA | TRBV19 | CASSSGVAKNIQYF | TGTGCCAGCAGTAGCGGGGTAGCCAAAAACATTCAGTACTTC
TRBD2 | TRBJ2-1 | once | TRBV4-1 | CASSRGLAESNEQFF | TGCGCCAGCAGCCGGGGACTAGCGGAATCCAATGAGCAGTTCTTC
TRBD1 | TRBJ1-4 | NA | TRBV5-1 | CASSLAGTGVEKLFF | TGCGCCAGCAGCTTGGCCGGGACAGGGGTAGAAAAACTGTTTTTT
TRBD1 | TRBJ1-4 | NA | TRBV2 | CASSQTGGKLFF | TGTGCCAGCAGCCAGACAGGGGGTAAACTGTTTTTT
NA | TRBJ2-1 | NA | TRBV7-6 | CASSSRQYNEQFF | TGTGCCAGCAGCTCTCGACAGTACAATGAGCAGTTCTTC
NA | TRBJ1-5 | NA | TRBV18 | CASSPRQDNQPQHF | TGTGCCAGCTCACCACGACAGGACAATCAGCCCCAGCATTTT
TRBD1 | TRBJ1-1 | NA | TRBV6-5 | CASSFKQGGLVTEAFF | TGTGCCAGCAGTTTTAAACAGGGGGGGTTAGTCACTGAAGCTTTCTTT
NA | TRBJ1-5 | NA | TRBV6-5 | CASSYRGTQPQHF | TGTGCCAGCAGTTACAGGGGGACTCAGCCCCAGCATTTT